This T cell receptor beta chain was captured by sequencing in a study of blood T cell repertoires in COVID-19. This CDR3 has 13 residues. From germline, CDR1 is DFQATT and CDR2 SNEGSKA (reference sequence). V dropped 3 bases and J dropped 6 bases, with 9 bases sitting between them. Repertoires were generated with immunoSEQ multiplex PCR, while TCRdb's copy carries only in-frame clones and drops some. The sample has 110,000 to 150,000 clones; around 86% are singletons. The sample consisted of peripheral blood. This receptor was identified in a human donor in a cohort sampled during active COVID-19. This chain uses TRBV20-1 with TRBJ1-6, with D unclear. In nucleotides, the CDR3 is TGCAGTGCTAGTGTCGGTCCTAATTCACCCCTCCACTTT. It yields the protein CSASVGPNSPLHF.